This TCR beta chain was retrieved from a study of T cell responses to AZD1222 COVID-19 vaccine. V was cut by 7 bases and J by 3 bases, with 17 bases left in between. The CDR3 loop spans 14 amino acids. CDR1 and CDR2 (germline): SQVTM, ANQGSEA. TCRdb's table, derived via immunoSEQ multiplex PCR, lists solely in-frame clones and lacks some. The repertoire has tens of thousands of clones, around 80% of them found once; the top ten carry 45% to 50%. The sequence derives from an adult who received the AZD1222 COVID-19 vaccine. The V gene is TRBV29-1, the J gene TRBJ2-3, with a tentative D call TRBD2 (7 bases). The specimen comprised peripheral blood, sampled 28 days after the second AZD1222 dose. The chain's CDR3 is CSAEGGSWTDTQYF. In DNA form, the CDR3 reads TGCAGCGCCGAGGGGGGGTCGTGGACAGATACGCAGTATTTT.